Listed below are T cell receptor beta chains from one sample, sequenced in a study of CD4 T cells in relation to SARS-CoV-2 and coronaviruses. Libraries were prepared by immunoSEQ multiplex PCR; TCRdb keeps only in-frame clonotypes and omits some of them. The table records over 20,000 clones, about 81% of them present only once. The antigens for these receptors are not known. Source material: CD4+ T cells from PBMCs, cultured in vitro. These receptors all come from a human donor in good health. Each CDR3 is given with its conserved first and last residue.

cdr3_aa	v_call	j_call
CASSQGVGQGRHEQYF	TRBV4-3	TRBJ2-7
CASSPRADEQFF	TRBV18	TRBJ2-1
CASSSQSSNQPQHF	TRBV7-2	TRBJ1-5
CASSGQGYEQYF	TRBV28	TRBJ2-7
CASSTRTNRDTEAFF	TRBV7-8	TRBJ1-1
CASSYSRSSSGYTF	TRBV14	TRBJ1-2
CASSQSGTSGGRLNETQYF	TRBV23-1	TRBJ2-5
CAIKGGRGVTEAFF	TRBV10-3	TRBJ1-1
CASSIQVPGSYGYTF	TRBV19	TRBJ1-2
CASSLAGGNSEQYF	TRBV7-8	TRBJ2-7
CAISELGRGAEQYF	TRBV10-3	TRBJ2-7
CAWSGGGSNQPQHF	TRBV30	TRBJ1-5
CASSIGGGGAHSNQPQHF	TRBV19	TRBJ1-5
CASSSPHMWARSYEQYF	TRBV7-8	TRBJ2-7
CAISAGSSNRNTIYF	TRBV10-3	TRBJ1-3
CASTLDPAGLAFF	TRBV2	TRBJ1-1
CASSLVPPGLAGTSTDTQYF	TRBV7-6	TRBJ2-3
CASKRGSNQPQHF	TRBV12-3/TRBV12-4	TRBJ1-5
CASSLAGISNQPQHF	TRBV7-2	TRBJ1-5
CASSQVSEDYGYTF	TRBV4-2	TRBJ1-2
CAWEGTGGTSYGYTF	TRBV30	TRBJ1-2
CASSSDGNYGYTF	TRBV6-5	TRBJ1-2
CASSLVASGEQYF	TRBV7-2	TRBJ2-7
CASSPEQGARNSPLHF	TRBV7-8	TRBJ1-6
CASSSRGGQLIYGYTF	TRBV7-2	TRBJ1-2
CAAGGGPGTQYF	TRBV12-3/TRBV12-4	TRBJ2-3
CASSDEAVQGRSGYTF	TRBV25-1	TRBJ1-2
CAWSVGQSSGNTIYF	TRBV30	TRBJ1-3
CASSSAGGNEQFF	TRBV12-3/TRBV12-4	TRBJ2-1
CASRRQGQVSETQYF	TRBV6-5	TRBJ2-5
CASTQRQGTEAFF	TRBV12-3/TRBV12-4	TRBJ1-1
CASSISVGTDTQYF	TRBV7-9	TRBJ2-3
CASSQDPSPGQGGGYTF	TRBV4-1	TRBJ1-2
CASGTKGGSGNTIYF	TRBV6-6	TRBJ1-3
CASSPPGPSTNEKLFF	TRBV4-1	TRBJ1-4
CATLQGGADTQYF	TRBV12-5	TRBJ2-3
CASSAPTGQRSTDTQYF	TRBV7-9	TRBJ2-3
CASSSLPEQNYGYTF	TRBV5-6	TRBJ1-2